This T cell receptor beta chain came from a study of T-cell memory formation after mild COVID-19. At the level of the study: In these data, TCR clusters were largely donor specific.

With constant-segment primers, 5'RACE yielded cDNA libraries of TCR alpha and TCR beta that carried sample barcodes and UMIs. TCRdb re-analysed the 5' RACE reads in MiXCR, keeping a single row per CDR3 protein. The sample includes some 450,000 distinct CDR3 sequences, roughly 18% of them seen just once. This clonotype has just a few counts. Its target is unknown. Study-level findings and limits: Contracting CD4+ clones sat mainly in CM and EM; CD8+ in EMRA. In pre-infection memory, a portion of responding clones appeared, which suggested that cross-reactive memory joined.

The length of the CDR3 is 14 residues. Germline CDR1 reads SNHLY; CDR2 reads FYNNEI. Trimming removed 2 bases at V and 3 bases at J, with 11 bases between. The chain carries TRBV2 and TRBJ2-7, with a weak D call TRBD1 (6 bases). This clonotype was sampled from a man in his late teens or twenties who had mild COVID-19 (a few samples of this study predate the infection). Cell type and time point are not known. The sequenced sample consisted of PBMCs or a T cell subset sorted from them (not recorded which). The CDR3 spells CASSENGGLYEQYV. The DNA of the CDR3 is TGTGCCAGCAGTGAAAATGGGGGCCTCTACGAGCAGTACGTC.